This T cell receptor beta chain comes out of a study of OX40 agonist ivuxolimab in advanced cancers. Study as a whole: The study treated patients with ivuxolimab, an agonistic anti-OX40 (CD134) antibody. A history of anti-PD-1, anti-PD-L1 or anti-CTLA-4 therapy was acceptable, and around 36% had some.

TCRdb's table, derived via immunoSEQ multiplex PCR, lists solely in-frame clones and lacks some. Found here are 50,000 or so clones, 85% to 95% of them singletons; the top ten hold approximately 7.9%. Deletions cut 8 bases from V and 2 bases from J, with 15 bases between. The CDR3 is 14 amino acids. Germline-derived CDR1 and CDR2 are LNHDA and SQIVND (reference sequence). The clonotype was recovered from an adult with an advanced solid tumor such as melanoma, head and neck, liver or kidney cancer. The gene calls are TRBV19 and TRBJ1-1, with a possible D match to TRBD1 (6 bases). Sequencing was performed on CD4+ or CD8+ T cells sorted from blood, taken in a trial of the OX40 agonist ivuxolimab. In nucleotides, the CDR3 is TGTGCCAGTTCCTATGGGACAAAAAACACTGAAGCTTTCTTT. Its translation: CASSYGTKNTEAFF.